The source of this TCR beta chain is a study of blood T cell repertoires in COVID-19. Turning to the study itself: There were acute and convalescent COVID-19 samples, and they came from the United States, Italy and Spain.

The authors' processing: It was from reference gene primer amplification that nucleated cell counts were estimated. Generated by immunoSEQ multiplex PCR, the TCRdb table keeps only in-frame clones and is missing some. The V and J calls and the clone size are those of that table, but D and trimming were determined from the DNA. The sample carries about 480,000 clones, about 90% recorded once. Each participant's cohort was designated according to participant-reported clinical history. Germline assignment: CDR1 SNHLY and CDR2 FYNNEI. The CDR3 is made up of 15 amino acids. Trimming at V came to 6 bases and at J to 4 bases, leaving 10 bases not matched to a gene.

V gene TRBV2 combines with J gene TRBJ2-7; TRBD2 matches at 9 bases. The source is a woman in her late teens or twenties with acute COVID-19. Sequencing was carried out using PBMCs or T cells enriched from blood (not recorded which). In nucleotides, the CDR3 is TGTGCCAGCAGAGCCAGTAGCGGGAGAGGATACGAGCAGTACTTC. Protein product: CASRASSGRGYEQYF.